The 20 T cell receptor beta chains below all came from one sample that was sequenced in a study of T cell repertoires in cytomegalovirus infection. Each CDR3 protein gets one entry after TCRdb re-called the reads with MiXCR. The sample lists roughly 860,000 distinct CDR3 sequences, roughly 33% occurring once. For these TCRs, the target antigens are not known. The input for sequencing was cultured CD8+ T cells from PBMCs, taken from culture after CMV antigen stimulation. Receptor source: a human donor in good health (CMV status not recorded). Some clones in this sample may be carry-over from other donors' samples.

J is TRBJ1-5 and V is TRBV19; no clear D. Trimming removed 3 bases at V and 2 bases at J, with 11 bases between. This CDR3 is 15 amino acids long. Germline V lookup: CDR1 LNHDA, CDR2 SQIVND (reference sequence). Here the CDR3 DNA reads TGTGCCAGTAGTATTTCCGGCAAGGGCAATCAGCCCCAGCATTTT. As protein: CASSISGKGNQPQHF.

The chain recombines TRBV7-9 with TRBJ1-4, with a possible D match to TRBD1 (5 bases). The germline V and J ends were trimmed by 5 bases and 6 bases, with 13 bases remaining between them. This CDR3 contains 14 residues. Germline-derived CDR1 and CDR2 are SEHNR and FQNEAQ (reference sequence). The CDR3 DNA follows: TGTGCCAGCAGCCAACAGGTGGGCGATGAAAAACTGTTTTTT. It encodes CASSQQVGDEKLFF.

The chain employs TRBV27 and TRBJ1-4; no definite D call. CDR1 is MNHEY, CDR2 SMNVEV, per germline (reference sequence). The CDR3 is 18 amino acids. V was cut by 0 bases and J by 0 bases, with 14 bases left in between. The CDR3, as DNA: TGTGCCAGCAGTTTATCATCGGGAAGGTATTCAACTAATGAAAAACTGTTTTTT. This codes for CASSLSSGRYSTNEKLFF.

The J gene is TRBJ2-3, the V gene TRBV27, with TRBD1 matching over 7 bases. Unmatched junction bases numbered 4, after V lost 7 bases and J lost 0 bases. The length of the CDR3 is 14 residues. From germline, CDR1 is MNHEY and CDR2 SMNVEV (reference sequence). The CDR3 loop is CASTRGQSTDTQYF. In DNA, the CDR3 is TGTGCCAGCACTAGGGGGCAGAGCACAGATACGCAGTATTTT.

This clonotype was observed once. The J gene is TRBJ1-3, the V gene TRBV10-3, with D tentatively TRBD1 (6 bases). The CDR3 sequence is 11 residues long. Germline CDR1 and CDR2: ENHRY and SYGVKD. The V and J ends lost 11 bases and 8 bases respectively, with 13 bases between them. The CDR3 DNA reads as TGTGCCGGGGGCGTCAGGGACACCATATATTTT. Translated, it gives CAGGVRDTIYF.

The chain joins TRBV6-6 to TRBJ1-1; D gene ambiguous. The CDR3 length is 11 residues. The germline V gene has CDR1 MNHNY and CDR2 SVGAGI (reference sequence). Deletions cut 7 bases from V and 7 bases from J, with 10 bases between. CDR3 nucleotides: TGTGCCAGCATTATCAGTCTTGAAGCTTTCTTT. This gives the protein CASIISLEAFF.

This clonotype was observed a few times. The genes are TRBV11-2 and TRBJ2-1; 15 nucleotides line up with TRBD2. J lost 8 bases, V lost 0 bases, and 11 bases had no gene match. Germline values: CDR1 SGHAT, CDR2 FQNNGV. This CDR3 is 19 amino acids long. The CDR3 reads CASSLDFWGLAGGRDEQFF. CDR3 sequence (DNA): TGTGCCAGCAGCTTAGATTTTTGGGGACTAGCGGGGGGTAGGGATGAGCAGTTCTTC.

J is TRBJ1-2 and V is TRBV6-6; 7 bases fit TRBD1. The CDR3 covers 15 residues. Trimming removed 2 bases from V and 5 bases from J; junction bases left unmatched: 8. Germline V lookup: CDR1 MNHNY, CDR2 SVGAGI (reference sequence). Here the CDR3 DNA reads TGTGCCAGCAGTTACCTCCGGGACAGAGCTTATGGCTACACCTTC. It codes for CASSYLRDRAYGYTF.

V is TRBV7-9 and J is TRBJ1-6; D remains unclear. With 3 bases removed from V and 5 bases from J, the gap between germline ends came to 11 bases. CDR1 is SEHNR and CDR2 is FQNEAQ in the germline V gene (reference sequence). The CDR3 is 15 amino acids. The CDR3 DNA follows: TGTGCCAGCAGCTTGCGGACCTCAAATAATTCACCCCTCCACTTT. This gives the protein CASSLRTSNNSPLHF.

This sequence joins TRBV7-3 and TRBJ2-1; 10 bases match TRBD2. In germline, CDR1 is SGHTA, CDR2 FQGTGA. This CDR3 is built from 14 residues. With V trimmed by 3 bases and J by 9 bases, 5 bases remained unmatched. The CDR3 DNA is TGTGCCAGCAGCTTGGATAGCGGGGGGTCTGAGCAGTTCTTC. This sequence encodes CASSLDSGGSEQFF.

This clonotype showed up just a few times. The chain recombines TRBV5-6 with TRBJ1-1; D is unclear. The length of the CDR3 is 16 residues. V lost 1 base and J lost 0, with 13 bases in between. Germline assignment: CDR1 SGHDT and CDR2 YYEEEE. Here the CDR3 DNA reads TGTGCCAGCAGCTTGACCGGCTACCTCATGAACACTGAAGCTTTCTTT. Amino acid sequence: CASSLTGYLMNTEAFF.

The CDR3 loop reads CASGSTGGVANEKLFF. The CDR3 nucleotides are TGTGCCAGCGGGTCTACGGGAGGAGTAGCTAATGAAAAACTGTTTTTT. V is TRBV7-9 and J is TRBJ1-4; no clear D. Germline values: CDR1 SEHNR, CDR2 FQNEAQ (reference sequence). Trimming took 8 bases from V and 3 from J, leaving 19 bases between them. There are 16 residues in the CDR3.

Details on this clonotype: It may be a read error: a sequence one base away is much more abundant. Without the conserved terminal phenylalanine or tryptophan, this CDR3 likely stems from a read error. V usage is TRBV7-9 and J usage is TRBJ2-5, with no clear D. This CDR3 spans 14 amino acids. V lost 1 base, J lost 2 bases, and 8 bases lay in between. CDR1 and CDR2 from the germline V gene are SEHNR and FQNEAQ (reference sequence). CDR3 in amino acids: CASSLDGKQETQYY. The DNA for the CDR3 is TGTGCCAGCAGCTTAGATGGTAAACAAGAGACCCAGTACTAC.

The chain joins TRBV7-9 to TRBJ1-1, with D possibly matching TRBD1 (5 bases). Trimming stripped 5 bases from V and 1 base from J, with 14 bases between. This CDR3 is built from 15 residues. The germline V gene encodes CDR1 SEHNR and CDR2 FQNEAQ (reference sequence). The CDR3 is CASSPLAGANTEAFF. The CDR3 DNA reads as TGTGCCAGCAGCCCCCTGGCCGGGGCGAACACTGAAGCTTTCTTT.

Turning to this clonotype: Germline and junction disagree at one end, which may indicate a read error. The chain is built from TRBV6-6 and TRBJ2-5; TRBD2 agrees at 12 bases. Germline V lookup: CDR1 MNHNY, CDR2 SVGAGI (reference sequence). CDR3 length equals 14 residues. CDR3 protein: CASSLAGGPWTQYF. CDR3 sequence (DNA): TGTGCCAGCAGTCTAGCGGGGGGGCCCTGGACCCAATACTTC.

The V and J genes are TRBV12-3 or TRBV12-4 and TRBJ2-4; 11 bases match TRBD1. The CDR3 runs to 16 residues. Trimming removed 2 bases from V and 8 bases from J; junction bases left unmatched: 8. The CDR3 DNA follows: TGTGCCAGCAGTTTACGGGACAGGGGGTTCCGGGACATTCAGTACTTC. As protein: CASSLRDRGFRDIQYF.

The rearrangement joins TRBV5-4 to TRBJ2-1; 9 nucleotides align to TRBD2. Trimming took 3 bases from V and 4 from J; bases not matched to a gene: 5. This CDR3 comprises 15 residues. CDR1 and CDR2 (germline): SGHNT, YYREEE (reference sequence). The CDR3: CASSSGTSPYNEQFF. In nucleotides, the CDR3 is TGTGCCAGCAGCTCCGGGACTAGCCCTTACAATGAGCAGTTCTTC.

The J gene is TRBJ2-1, the V gene TRBV6-2 or TRBV6-3; TRBD1 matches at 9 bases. Germline lookup yields CDR1 MNHEY and CDR2 SVGEGT. The CDR3 is 13 residues long. V lost 6 bases to trimming and J lost 8 bases; unmatched junction nucleotides: 5. The CDR3 DNA follows: TGTGCCAGCAGCTACGGGACAGGGTATGAGCAGTTCTTC. This gives the protein CASSYGTGYEQFF.

This chain joins TRBV5-6 and TRBJ1-1; the D gene is possibly TRBD1 (5 bases). This CDR3 spans 12 amino acids. V dropped 4 bases and J dropped 10 bases, with 14 bases sitting between them. In germline, CDR1 is SGHDT, CDR2 YYEEEE. The CDR3 nucleotides are TGTGCCAGCAGCGCGGCAGGGTTGGTAGCTTTCTTT. Its protein product is CASSAAGLVAFF. Full variable domain (missing parts from reference TRBV5-6 and TRBJ1-1): DAGVTQSPTHLIKTRGQQVTLRCSPKSGHDTVSWYQQALGQGPQFIFQYYEEEERQRGNFPDRFSGHQFPNYSSELNVNALLLGDSALYLCASSAAGLVAFFGQGTRLTVV.

V is TRBV4-2 and J is TRBJ1-2; D gene unclear. Trimming pared 0 bases from V and 2 bases from J, leaving 7 bases between. Germline-derived CDR1 and CDR2 are LGHNA and YNFKEQ. The CDR3 covers 14 residues. The CDR3 is CASSQDGRNYGYTF. The CDR3 bases are TGTGCCAGCAGCCAAGATGGTCGGAACTATGGCTACACCTTC.